These 25 T cell receptor beta chains share one sample of origin, sequenced in a study of T cells after yellow fever vaccination. One entry per CDR3 protein, called by TCRdb with MiXCR from the 5' RACE reads. The sample yields just under 600,000 distinct CDR3 sequences, about 14% seen once. The input for sequencing was PBMCs, taken on the day of the yellow fever booster vaccination. The origin of the receptors is a man aged 25-45 years who received the YFV17D yellow fever vaccine.

This chain uses TRBV10-1 with TRBJ2-5, with D possibly being TRBD2 (6 bases). V was pared by 3 bases and J by 4 bases, with 12 bases between. The length of the CDR3 is 14 residues. Germline assignment: CDR1 WNHNN and CDR2 SYGVQD (reference sequence). In nucleotides, the CDR3 is TGCGCCAGCAGTGACGGAGGGCGGGGAGAGACCCAGTACTTC. Its translation: CASSDGGRGETQYF.

This clonotype was recorded a few times. This rearrangement joins TRBV20-1 to TRBJ2-1; 8 bases match TRBD1. V shed 5 bases, J shed 7 bases, and the junction held 10 bases outside the gene matches. The CDR3 contains 14 residues. The germline gives CDR1 DFQATT, CDR2 SNEGSKA (reference sequence). CDR3 coding DNA: TGCAGTGCTCAGAGACTGACAGGGGTGAATGAGCAGTTCTTC. Protein: CSAQRLTGVNEQFF.

The chain employs TRBV15 and TRBJ2-1, with D possibly being TRBD2 (6 bases). Germline V gene lookup returns CDR1 LNHNV and CDR2 YYDKDF (reference sequence). This CDR3 comprises 14 residues. Trimming cost V 1 base and J 15 bases, with 19 bases left between them. CDR3 bases: TGTGCCACCAGCAGAGGTACCGATGGGGACTGGCGGTTCTTC. It specifies CATSRGTDGDWRFF.

This clonotype was seen repeatedly, ten times or more. The J gene is TRBJ2-5, the V gene TRBV12-3 or TRBV12-4, with 12 positions matching TRBD2. The CDR3 runs to 14 residues. The V segment lost 5 bases and the J segment 8 bases; nucleotides outside the gene matches: 6. CDR3 DNA sequence: TGTGCCAGCAGTCGACTAGCGGGAGAATCTACCCAGTACTTC. It encodes CASSRLAGESTQYF.

This clonotype was counted at least ten times. The chain recombines TRBV12-3 or TRBV12-4 with TRBJ2-5; 10 bases fit TRBD1. The CDR3 loop spans 14 amino acids. V was pared by 5 bases and J by 4 bases, with 4 bases of the junction left unmatched. CDR3 protein: CASSPTGGGETQYF. As DNA, the CDR3 is TGTGCCAGCAGTCCGACAGGGGGCGGAGAGACCCAGTACTTC.

The genes are TRBV15 and TRBJ2-4; TRBD1 aligns across 7 bases. CDR3 length: 15 residues. The germline gives CDR1 LNHNV, CDR2 YYDKDF (reference sequence). Trimming at V came to 0 bases and at J to 6 bases, leaving 5 bases not matched to a gene. CDR3 nucleotides: TGTGCCACCAGCAGAGACGAGGGGGCAGGAAACATTCAGTACTTC. It translates to CATSRDEGAGNIQYF. Based on the CDR3 plus reference TRBV15 and TRBJ2-4, the full variable domain is DAMVIQNPRYQVTQFGKPVTLSCSQTLNHNVMYWYQQKSSQAPKLLFHYYDKDFNNEADTPDNFQSRRPNTSFCFLDIRSPGLGDTAMYLCATSRDEGAGNIQYFGAGTRLSVL.

The table lists this clonotype with many counts. V and J are TRBV11-2 and TRBJ2-5, with D unresolved. Germline V gene data show CDR1 as SGHAT and CDR2 as FQNNGV. The germline V and J ends were trimmed by 4 bases and 0 bases, with 9 bases remaining between them. The CDR3 length is 14 residues. For the CDR3, the DNA is TGTGCCAGCAGCTCCGGAGTTCACCAAGAGACCCAGTACTTC. Its protein is CASSSGVHQETQYF. The whole variable domain, remainder taken from reference TRBV11-2 and TRBJ2-5, is EAGVAQSPRYKIIEKRQSVAFWCNPISGHATLYWYQQILGQGPKLLIQFQNNGVVDDSQLPKDRFSAERLKGVDSTLKIQPAKLEDSAVYLCASSSGVHQETQYFGPGTRLLVL.

This clonotype has just a few counts. This rearrangement joins TRBV5-1 to TRBJ2-3, with a weak D call TRBD2 (6 bases). The CDR3 covers 15 residues. The V gene's germline CDR1 is SGHRS and CDR2 YFSETQ. The ends were cut back, 1 base at V and 9 bases at J, with 18 bases in the middle. CDR3 amino acids: CASSLRDSPQRTQYF. For the CDR3, the DNA is TGCGCCAGCAGCTTGAGGGACTCCCCCCAGCGAACGCAGTATTTT.

The V gene is TRBV7-2, the J gene TRBJ2-5, with 10 bases fitting TRBD1. The V gene's germline CDR1 is SGHTA and CDR2 FQGNSA. The CDR3 is made up of 15 amino acids. The ends lost 5 bases at V and 5 bases at J; junction bases unmatched: 8. CDR3 nucleotide sequence: TGTGCCAGCAGCCGGCGGACAGGGGGTCGTGAGACCCAGTACTTC. This gives the protein CASSRRTGGRETQYF. Full variable domain (missing parts from reference TRBV7-2 and TRBJ2-5): GAGVSQSPSNKVTEKGKDVELRCDPISGHTALYWYRQSLGQGLEFLIYFQGNSAPDKSGLPSDRFSAERTGGSVSTLTIQRTQQEDSAVYLCASSRRTGGRETQYFGPGTRLLVL.

This chain links TRBV28 with TRBJ1-2, with D perhaps matching TRBD1 (6 bases). The germline V and J ends were trimmed by 5 bases and 1 base, with 11 bases remaining between them. CDR1 is MDHEN and CDR2 is SYDVKM in the germline V gene. The CDR3 runs to 14 residues. The CDR3 DNA is TGTGCCAGCAGTACAACAGGGTATAACTATGGCTACACCTTC. This translates into CASSTTGYNYGYTF.

This clonotype was detected only a few times. This CDR3 reads CSVVKPLGSSNYGYTF. The CDR3 nucleotides read TGCAGCGTTGTTAAACCACTTGGGTCGTCTAACTATGGCTACACCTTC. This chain joins TRBV29-1 and TRBJ1-2, with D unresolved. V shed 4 bases and J shed 0 bases, with 18 bases lying between them. This CDR3 comprises 16 residues. Looked up from germline, CDR1 is SQVTM and CDR2 is ANQGSEA.

As concerns this clonotype: The junction departs from the called germline gene at one end, perhaps through a read error. This chain links TRBV24-1 with TRBJ2-2; D is ambiguous. CDR3 length: 14 amino acids. Germline-derived CDR1 and CDR2 are KGHDR and SFDVKD. The CDR3 is CATSDPRNPGELFF. CDR3 DNA: TGTGCCACCAGTGACCCAAGGAACCCCGGGGAGCTGTTTTTT.

The chain has TRBV12-3 or TRBV12-4 and TRBJ2-3; D not certain. Trimming cost V 5 bases and J 2 bases, with 11 bases left between them. This CDR3 has 14 residues. DNA for the CDR3: TGTGCCAGCAGTGCCGGACGCGTCACAGATACGCAGTATTTT. Translating gives CASSAGRVTDTQYF.

In DNA form, the CDR3 reads TGCAGTGCTCATACACCTAGCGGGATCCCTAGCTCCTACAATGAGCAGTTCTTC. This encodes CSAHTPSGIPSSYNEQFF. The chain combines TRBV20-1 with TRBJ2-1; 9 nucleotides match TRBD2. The V segment lost 5 bases and the J segment 0 bases; nucleotides outside the gene matches: 14. This CDR3 has 18 residues. Germline values: CDR1 DFQATT, CDR2 SNEGSKA (reference sequence).

The chain links TRBV20-1 to TRBJ1-5; D perhaps matches TRBD1 (6 bases). Germline V gene lookup returns CDR1 DFQATT and CDR2 SNEGSKA (reference sequence). The CDR3 is made up of 14 amino acids. The V end was cut by 4 bases, the J end by 0 bases, with 10 bases between. The CDR3 DNA follows: TGCAGTGCTACTCAGGGGAATAGCAATCAGCCCCAGCATTTT. Protein product: CSATQGNSNQPQHF.

The CDR3 DNA reads as TGTGCCAGCAGCTATGGACAGGGCGAGACCCAGTACTTC. This translates into CASSYGQGETQYF. The rearrangement links TRBV7-2 to TRBJ2-5, with 8 bases identical to TRBD1. From germline, CDR1 is SGHTA and CDR2 FQGNSA. The CDR3 has 13 residues. After removal of 4 bases from V and 5 bases from J, the junction contained 3 bases not matched to a gene.

V usage is TRBV6-2 or TRBV6-3 and J usage is TRBJ2-7, with TRBD2 matching over 9 bases. V lost 2 bases, J lost 1 base, and 3 bases stayed unmatched. The CDR3 has 15 amino acids. Germline V gives CDR1 MNHEY, CDR2 SVGEGT. DNA of the CDR3: TGTGCCAGCAGTTACGTAGCGGGAGTTTCCTACGAGCAGTACTTC. Protein product: CASSYVAGVSYEQYF.

This clonotype was observed a few times. J is TRBJ2-7 and V is TRBV20-1, with D tentatively TRBD2 (6 bases). CDR1 is DFQATT, CDR2 SNEGSKA, per germline (reference sequence). There are 14 residues in the CDR3. The germline V and J ends were trimmed by 5 bases and 5 bases, with 19 bases remaining between them. In nucleotides, the CDR3 is TGCAGTGCTCCAAGACTAGACAATTCTCACGAGCAGTACTTC. The encoded protein is CSAPRLDNSHEQYF.

The V call is TRBV27, the J call TRBJ1-1, with a weak D call TRBD1 (6 bases). The CDR3 length is 14 residues. The V end lost 6 bases, the J end lost 2 bases, and 13 bases lay between the germline ends. Per germline, CDR1 MNHEY and CDR2 SMNVEV (reference sequence). The DNA of the CDR3 is TGTGCCAGCAGCCTACTACAGGGAAACACTGAAGCTTTCTTT. Translated, it gives CASSLLQGNTEAFF.

The chain combines TRBV24-1 with TRBJ2-7; 8 nucleotides agree with TRBD2. With V trimmed by 4 bases and J by 2 bases, 3 bases remained unmatched. Germline V gene data show CDR1 as KGHDR and CDR2 as SFDVKD. The CDR3 spans 14 residues. The CDR3 protein is CATSDSGSPYEQYF. Written as DNA, the CDR3 is TGTGCCACCAGTGACAGCGGGAGTCCCTACGAGCAGTACTTC.

This sequence joins TRBV10-3 and TRBJ2-1; D unresolved. From germline, CDR1 is ENHRY and CDR2 SYGVKD. The CDR3 contains 14 residues. V gave up 7 bases and J gave up 7 bases, with 17 bases separating them. The CDR3 region has the DNA TGTGCCATCACCCAATCCCAGTCACGAAATGAGCAGTTCTTC. This encodes CAITQSQSRNEQFF.

J is TRBJ1-2 and V is TRBV18; D not resolved. Germline CDR1 and CDR2: KGHSH and LQKENI. There are 14 residues in the CDR3. V lost 1 base and J lost 2, with 8 bases in between. Here the CDR3 DNA reads TGTGCCAGCTCACCACAGTTCCAGAACTATGGCTACACCTTC. Its translation is CASSPQFQNYGYTF.

The chain employs TRBV6-2 or TRBV6-3 and TRBJ1-2; D not resolved. The germline V gene encodes CDR1 MNHEY and CDR2 SVGEGT. CDR3 length equals 14 residues. Trimming removed 6 bases at V and 8 bases at J, with 19 bases between. CDR3 residues: CASSNGGSAGGYTF. The CDR3 DNA follows: TGTGCCAGCAGCAACGGCGGGTCGGCCGGCGGCTACACCTTC.

The J gene is TRBJ2-1, the V gene TRBV25-1; D assignment may be TRBD1 or TRBD2 (6 bases each). V was cut by 1 base and J by 2 bases, with 9 bases left in between. Germline V gene sequence: CDR1 MGHDK, CDR2 SYGVNS. The CDR3 length is 15 residues. CDR3 amino acids: CASSELGGPYNEQFF. DNA for the CDR3: TGTGCCAGCAGTGAATTGGGGGGCCCCTACAATGAGCAGTTCTTC.

The chain employs TRBV11-2 and TRBJ1-1; D is unclear. The CDR3 loop spans 15 amino acids. Trimming left V 0 bases short and J 0 bases short, with 8 bases between. Germline lookup yields CDR1 SGHAT and CDR2 FQNNGV. CDR3 nucleotides: TGTGCCAGCAGCTTAGATCCGGGGTTGAACACTGAAGCTTTCTTT. Translating gives CASSLDPGLNTEAFF.